The 9 T cell receptor beta chains below come from one sample, sequenced in a study of brain T cells in children with intractable seizures. Here immunoSEQ multiplex PCR was the method, and the copy in TCRdb shows in-frame clones only, minus some. The table records 110,000 or so clones, under 95% of them present only once. The material sequenced was peripheral blood, taken at surgery. Receptors were obtained from a boy in the first two years of life with hemimegalencephaly and intractable seizures.

This clone came up once. The V and J genes are TRBV12-3 or TRBV12-4 and TRBJ1-1; 8 nucleotides align to TRBD1. V was pared by 6 bases and J by 1 base, with 1 base of the junction left unmatched. There are 13 residues in the CDR3. CDR3 nucleotide sequence: TGTGCCAGCAGAGGGACAGGGAACACTGAAGCTTTCTTT. The encoded protein is CASRGTGNTEAFF.

This chain connects TRBV4-1 to TRBJ2-7; the match to TRBD2 covers 8 bases. V lost 4 bases, J lost 2 bases, and 16 bases stayed unmatched. This CDR3 is 18 amino acids long. Germline assignment: CDR1 MGHRA and CDR2 YSYEKL. CDR3 DNA: TGCGCCAGCAGCCGAGAACCCTTAGCGGGACGGGTAACCTACGAGCAGTACTTC. As protein: CASSREPLAGRVTYEQYF.

Remarks on this clone: Mismatch with germline at one junction end may stem from a read error. The rearrangement joins TRBV4-1 to TRBJ1-5, with D perhaps TRBD1 (5 bases). Per the germline V gene, CDR1 is MGHRA and CDR2 is YSYEKL. This CDR3 has 14 residues. CDR3 sequence: CASSRDSGLSPRYF. CDR3 nucleotides: TGCGCCAGCAGCCGGGACTCGGGCCTCAGCCCCCGGTATTTT.

The chain is built from TRBV7-9 and TRBJ1-5, with 9 bases that match TRBD1. Looked up from germline, CDR1 is SEHNR and CDR2 is FQNEAQ (reference sequence). The CDR3 is 17 residues long. J lost 1 base, V lost 5 bases, and 9 bases had no gene match. CDR3 region: CASSPATGGVSNQPQHF. In DNA form, the CDR3 reads TGTGCCAGCAGCCCAGCTACAGGGGGCGTCAGCAATCAGCCCCAGCATTTT.

V gene TRBV24-1 combines with J gene TRBJ2-5; TRBD2 matches 12 bases. The CDR3 is made up of 16 amino acids. V was clipped by 5 bases and J by 5 bases; unmatched bases: 8. Germline V gene sequence: CDR1 KGHDR, CDR2 SFDVKD. CDR3 nucleotides: TGTGCCACCAGTGGCCCTAGCGGGAGGGCCTTGGAGACCCAGTACTTC. This encodes CATSGPSGRALETQYF.

In nucleotides, the CDR3 is TGTGCCAGCAGCCACATAGCCCTGACTATGGGTACGCAGTATTTT. It yields the protein CASSHIALTMGTQYF. The J gene is TRBJ2-3, the V gene TRBV3-1 (or the pseudogene TRBV3-2), with TRBD2 as a possible D gene (5 bases). Trimming pared 3 bases from V and 8 bases from J, leaving 18 bases between. CDR3 length: 15 amino acids. The germline CDR1 and CDR2 sequences are LGHDT and YNNKEL (reference sequence).

A word on this clone: The same CDR3 can be traced to other DNA sequences in this sample. The rearrangement joins TRBV7-2 to TRBJ1-5, with 7 nucleotides matching TRBD1. Germline V lookup: CDR1 SGHTA, CDR2 FQGNSA. J gave up 7 bases and V 5 bases, and 8 bases lay outside the gene matches. This CDR3 comprises 14 residues. The CDR3 sequence is CASSPRQGNQPQHF. The CDR3 DNA sequence: TGTGCCAGCAGCCCCCGACAGGGTAACCAGCCCCAGCATTTT.

This chain uses TRBV20-1 with TRBJ1-2, with D tentatively TRBD1 (6 bases). Trimming left V 3 bases short and J 4 bases short, with 12 bases between. The CDR3 totals 13 residues. CDR1 and CDR2 (germline): DFQATT, SNEGSKA (reference sequence). CDR3 region: CSASAQGVYGYTF. The CDR3 DNA reads as TGCAGTGCTAGTGCACAGGGAGTCTATGGCTACACCTTC.

The gene calls are TRBV6-5 and TRBJ1-2; D perhaps matches TRBD1 (5 bases). Looked up from germline, CDR1 is MNHEY and CDR2 is SVGAGI. Trimming removed 2 bases from V and 1 base from J, with 5 bases in between. The CDR3 spans 13 residues. CDR3 amino acids: CASSYDSNYGYTF. Here the CDR3 DNA reads TGTGCCAGCAGTTACGACAGTAACTATGGCTACACCTTC.